These 29 T cell receptor beta chains share one sample of origin, sequenced in a study of T cells after posttransplantation cyclophosphamide. The method was immunoSEQ multiplex PCR; TCRdb's version includes in-frame clones alone and lacks a portion of them. The table shows some 10,000 clones, with 85% to 95% occurring only once. Cyclophosphamide on days +3 and +4 followed busulfan-fludarabine conditioning and a marrow graft. Material: PBMCs, obtained after allogeneic stem cell transplant with posttransplant cyclophosphamide. All receptors derive from a female patient in her 30s who received an allogeneic stem cell transplant from an unrelated donor, was CMV-positive, and had no GVHD. These T cells may partly come from the graft donor.

The V call is TRBV19, the J call TRBJ1-1; a possible D gene is TRBD1 (6 bases). V was clipped by 7 bases and J by 1 base, with 13 bases between them. Germline V gene lookup returns CDR1 LNHDA and CDR2 SQIVND (reference sequence). The CDR3 is made up of 14 amino acids. CDR3 DNA: TGTGCCAGTACCCTGGGACATCAGAACACTGAAGCTTTCTTT. It specifies CASTLGHQNTEAFF.

In its sample, this clone was seen once. The J gene is TRBJ2-7, the V gene TRBV13, with TRBD1 matching 8 bases. Germline V gene lookup returns CDR1 PRHDT and CDR2 FYEKMQ (reference sequence). Trimming took 2 bases from V and 5 from J; bases not matched to a gene: 17. CDR3 length: 18 amino acids. The CDR3 DNA sequence: TGTGCCAGCAGCTTAAAACCGGGACAGGTCAGAGCTAGGGACGAGCAGTACTTC. Its translation: CASSLKPGQVRARDEQYF.

This CDR3 is CASSEEAGLTYEQYF. CDR3 bases: TGTGCCAGCAGTGAAGAGGCAGGGCTGACCTACGAGCAGTACTTC. The rearrangement links TRBV6-1 to TRBJ2-7; D might be TRBD1 (5 bases). Trimming removed 1 base at V and 2 bases at J, with 12 bases between. The CDR3 is 15 amino acids. Germline V gene sequence: CDR1 MNHNS, CDR2 SASEGT.

The rearrangement joins TRBV2 to TRBJ2-3; D gene unclear. V gave up 7 bases and J gave up 4 bases, with 15 bases separating them. The germline CDR1 and CDR2 sequences are SNHLY and FYNNEI. CDR3 length: 14 amino acids. CDR3 protein: CASIHSVAADTQYF. CDR3 sequence (DNA): TGTGCCAGCATCCATAGTGTCGCGGCAGATACGCAGTATTTT.

V usage is TRBV11-3 and J usage is TRBJ2-3; D is undetermined. CDR3 length: 13 residues. Germline-derived CDR1 and CDR2 are SGHNT and YENEEA. Deletions cut 0 bases from V and 5 bases from J, with 6 bases between. DNA of the CDR3: TGTGCCAGCAGCTTAGATCTAGGAGATACGCAGTATTTT. This translates into CASSLDLGDTQYF.

The V and J genes are TRBV29-1 and TRBJ2-3; D is undetermined. Trimming removed 4 bases from V and 2 bases from J, with 10 bases in between. Germline V gene lookup returns CDR1 SQVTM and CDR2 ANQGSEA. The CDR3 is made up of 13 amino acids. The CDR3 bases are TGCAGCGTTGGCCCCCGACTCACAGATACGCAGTATTTT. Protein sequence: CSVGPRLTDTQYF.

The V and J genes are TRBV27 and TRBJ2-3; a possible D gene is TRBD2 (6 bases). With 3 bases removed from V and 0 bases from J, the gap between germline ends came to 19 bases. The CDR3 consists of 18 residues. Germline V gene sequence: CDR1 MNHEY, CDR2 SMNVEV (reference sequence). This CDR3 reads CASSFGSAGGTSTDTQYF. The CDR3 coding sequence is TGTGCCAGCAGTTTTGGCTCGGCAGGAGGGACGAGCACAGATACGCAGTATTTT.

The CDR3 spells CASSSPQVGKTAFF. The CDR3 DNA follows: TGTGCCAGCAGCTCCCCACAGGTGGGGAAAACAGCTTTCTTT. The chain uses TRBV9 and TRBJ1-1, with D possibly TRBD1 on 5 matching bases. This CDR3 is 14 amino acids long. Trimming took off 4 bases at V and 10 bases at J, with 20 bases between the two ends. Germline V gives CDR1 SGDLS, CDR2 YYNGEE.

The chain combines TRBV27 with TRBJ1-5; a possible D gene is TRBD1 (5 bases). V was cut by 3 bases and J by 0 bases, with 24 bases left in between. CDR3 length equals 20 residues. The germline V gene encodes CDR1 MNHEY and CDR2 SMNVEV (reference sequence). CDR3 in DNA: TGTGCCAGCAGTTTCGACTGGTTTATGGGGGGGAGTGATAGCAATCAGCCCCAGCATTTT. As protein: CASSFDWFMGGSDSNQPQHF.

The gene calls are TRBV5-4 and TRBJ2-5, with a tentative D call TRBD1 (6 bases). The V and J ends lost 4 bases and 2 bases respectively, with 12 bases between them. Germline V CDR1 and CDR2: SGHNT, YYREEE (reference sequence). There are 14 residues in the CDR3. The CDR3, as DNA: TGTGCCAGCAGCCCCGGACAGCAACAAGAGACCCAGTACTTC. Encoded protein: CASSPGQQQETQYF.

This chain uses TRBV7-9 with TRBJ2-1; TRBD2 is a possible D gene (5 bases). V lost 5 bases, J lost 0 bases, and 14 bases lay in between. Germline loops: CDR1 SEHNR, CDR2 FQNEAQ (reference sequence). The CDR3 extends over 16 amino acids. CDR3 DNA: TGTGCCAGCAGCCCGATTTTAGGGAGCTCCTACAATGAGCAGTTCTTC. Translation gives CASSPILGSSYNEQFF.

The chain carries TRBV4-2 and TRBJ2-1, with 14 nucleotides matching TRBD2. The length of the CDR3 is 16 residues. Germline trimming cut 4 bases from V and 3 bases from J; bases unmatched to any gene: 2. From germline, CDR1 is LGHNA and CDR2 YNFKEQ. CDR3 sequence: CASSPTSGRDYNEQFF. The CDR3 DNA reads TGTGCCAGCAGCCCGACTAGCGGGAGGGACTACAATGAGCAGTTCTTC.

The J gene is TRBJ2-2, the V gene TRBV6-5; D may be TRBD1 (5 bases). Trimming left V 4 bases short and J 1 base short, with 13 bases between. This CDR3 region has 16 residues. CDR1 is MNHEY and CDR2 is SVGAGI in the germline V gene. The CDR3: CASSFDSLMNTGELFF. CDR3 nucleotide sequence: TGTGCCAGCAGTTTTGACAGTTTAATGAACACCGGGGAGCTGTTTTTT.

This chain uses TRBV15 with TRBJ2-7, with D uncertain. There are 12 residues in the CDR3. CDR1 LNHNV and CDR2 YYDKDF come from the germline V gene (reference sequence). Trimming took 2 bases from V and 6 from J, leaving 8 bases between them. This chain's CDR3 is CATSRQYSEQYF. CDR3 bases: TGTGCCACCAGCAGACAATACAGCGAGCAGTACTTC.

The CDR3 loop reads CASSPSRQETQYF. In DNA, the CDR3 is TGTGCCAGCTCACCTTCTAGGCAAGAGACCCAGTACTTC. The J gene is TRBJ2-5, the V gene TRBV18; D is undetermined. This CDR3 contains 13 residues. Germline CDR1 and CDR2: KGHSH and LQKENI. Trimming took 3 bases from V and 2 from J, leaving 7 bases between them. Filled out from reference TRBV18 and TRBJ2-5, the complete variable domain reads NAGVMQNPRHLVRRRGQEARLRCSPMKGHSHVYWYRQLPEEGLKFMVYLQKENIIDESGMPKERFSAEFPKEGPSILRIQQVVRGDSAAYFCASSPSRQETQYFGPGTRLLVL.

The chain employs TRBV28 and TRBJ2-5, with D perhaps matching TRBD2 (6 bases). V was clipped by 6 bases and J by 5 bases, with 13 bases between them. Germline V lookup: CDR1 MDHEN, CDR2 SYDVKM. CDR3 length: 13 residues. The CDR3 region is CASRSQAGETQYF. DNA for the CDR3: TGTGCCAGCAGGAGTCAGGCGGGGGAGACCCAGTACTTC. Full variable domain (remainder filled in from reference TRBV28 and TRBJ2-5): DVKVTQSSRYLVKRTGEKVFLECVQDMDHENMFWYRQDPGLGLRLIYFSYDVKMKEKGDIPEGYSVSREKKERFSLILESASTNQTSMYLCASRSQAGETQYFGPGTRLLVL.

The chain uses TRBV4-2 and TRBJ2-3; TRBD2 matches at 7 bases. Germline V CDR1 and CDR2: LGHNA, YNFKEQ. Trimming removed 4 bases from V and 4 bases from J; junction bases left unmatched: 14. The CDR3 has 17 residues. Written as DNA, the CDR3 is TGTGCCAGCAGCCCCGACCCTAGCGGACCTGCCGCAGATACGCAGTATTTT. It specifies CASSPDPSGPAADTQYF.

This chain joins TRBV7-3 and TRBJ2-2; maybe TRBD2 (5 bases). Germline-derived CDR1 and CDR2 are SGHTA and FQGTGA. The length of the CDR3 is 15 residues. Trimming took 1 base from V and 1 from J, leaving 7 bases between them. CDR3 nucleotides: TGTGCCAGCAGCTTAAAAGGAGGGAACACCGGGGAGCTGTTTTTT. As protein: CASSLKGGNTGELFF.

The chain uses TRBV7-2 and TRBJ2-2; possibly TRBD1 for D (6 bases). Germline CDR1 SGHTA, CDR2 FQGNSA. This CDR3 comprises 18 residues. Trimming took 1 base from V and 1 from J, leaving 16 bases between them. The CDR3: CASSLDLLGTLNTGELFF. In DNA form, the CDR3 reads TGTGCCAGCAGCTTAGACCTCTTAGGGACATTGAACACCGGGGAGCTGTTTTTT.

V gene TRBV5-1 combines with J gene TRBJ1-1; 7 bases fit TRBD1. The CDR3 covers 15 residues. Germline trimming cut 0 bases from V and 3 bases from J; bases unmatched to any gene: 5. Germline lookup yields CDR1 SGHRS and CDR2 YFSETQ. CDR3 residues: CASSLVGRGYTEAFF. The CDR3 nucleotides are TGCGCCAGCAGCTTGGTAGGCAGGGGGTACACTGAAGCTTTCTTT.

The chain has TRBV4-1 and TRBJ2-5, with 10 bases identical to TRBD2. This CDR3 comprises 17 residues. J was trimmed by 5 bases and V by 0 bases; bases with no gene match: 9. Germline CDR1 MGHRA, CDR2 YSYEKL. CDR3 amino acids: CASSQDSSSGRGETQYF. The CDR3 DNA sequence: TGCGCCAGCAGCCAAGATTCGTCTAGCGGGAGAGGGGAGACCCAGTACTTC.

This sequence joins TRBV9 and TRBJ2-1; TRBD2 matches 9 bases. V was clipped by 0 bases and J by 4 bases; unmatched bases: 17. The CDR3 contains 20 residues. Germline V lookup: CDR1 SGDLS, CDR2 YYNGEE. The CDR3 protein is CASSVGVSGGWGGIYNEQFF. The CDR3 DNA is TGTGCCAGCAGCGTAGGTGTTAGCGGGGGATGGGGGGGAATATACAATGAGCAGTTCTTC.

The chain has TRBV19 and TRBJ2-3; 11 bases agree with TRBD1. The CDR3 consists of 13 residues. V shed 7 bases and J 6 bases; nucleotides not matched to a gene: 3. Germline lookup yields CDR1 LNHDA and CDR2 SQIVND (reference sequence). The CDR3 bases are TGTGCCAGTAAGGACAGGGGGCCGGATACGCAGTATTTT. Translated: CASKDRGPDTQYF.

The rearrangement links TRBV2 to TRBJ1-4, with 7 bases identical to TRBD1. The CDR3 sequence is 14 residues long. V shed 6 bases and J 7 bases; nucleotides not matched to a gene: 8. CDR1 SNHLY and CDR2 FYNNEI come from the germline V gene. CDR3 coding DNA: TGTGCCAGCAGGCGGGAATCAGGGGGTGAAAAACTGTTTTTT. Protein sequence: CASRRESGGEKLFF.

This clone was found a few times. This chain's CDR3 is CASSFGAGGYEQYF. CDR3 nucleotides: TGTGCCAGCAGTTTTGGGGCAGGGGGTTACGAGCAGTACTTC. J is TRBJ2-7 and V is TRBV28; 7 nucleotides line up with TRBD1. There are 14 residues in the CDR3. Per the germline V gene, CDR1 is MDHEN and CDR2 is SYDVKM. The V segment lost 3 bases and the J segment 4 bases; nucleotides outside the gene matches: 6.

This chain uses TRBV27 with TRBJ1-2, with D maybe TRBD1 (5 bases). Looked up from germline, CDR1 is MNHEY and CDR2 is SMNVEV (reference sequence). Between the trimmed V and J ends, which lost 2 bases and 5 bases, there was a span of 18 bases. The CDR3 is 16 residues long. CDR3 in amino acids: CASSLKVRVADYGYTF. The CDR3, as DNA: TGTGCCAGCAGTTTAAAGGTCAGGGTCGCTGATTATGGCTACACCTTC.

The chain joins TRBV5-1 to TRBJ2-7, with TRBD1 identical over 11 bases. This CDR3 comprises 16 residues. Germline V gene lookup returns CDR1 SGHRS and CDR2 YFSETQ. V shed 0 bases and J 3 bases; nucleotides not matched to a gene: 5. The CDR3 coding sequence is TGCGCCAGCAGCTTGGACGGGACAGGGGGAGGCTACGAGCAGTACTTC. Its protein product is CASSLDGTGGGYEQYF.

This clone was seen just once. The rearrangement uses TRBV10-3 and TRBJ2-7, with 8 bases matching TRBD2. Germline-derived CDR1 and CDR2 are ENHRY and SYGVKD. This CDR3 is 15 amino acids long. The V gene end was trimmed by 6 bases and the J gene end by 5 bases; junction bases not matched to a gene: 12. DNA of the CDR3: TGTGCCATCAGGGGACCAGTGGCGGGAGGCCACGAGCAGTACTTC. Translating it yields CAIRGPVAGGHEQYF.

The chain employs TRBV29-1 and TRBJ2-3; 14 bases line up with TRBD2. The junction had 10 bases not matched to a gene; V was cut back by 6 bases and J by 8 bases. Germline V lookup: CDR1 SQVTM, CDR2 ANQGSEA. The CDR3 is 15 residues long. In DNA form, the CDR3 reads TGCAGCGTGGCGGGGACTAGCGGGAGTCAGGGTACGCAGTATTTT. It specifies CSVAGTSGSQGTQYF.